These T cell receptor beta chains were read from a single sample in a study of blood T cell repertoires in COVID-19. Produced via immunoSEQ multiplex PCR; TCRdb's table is partial and in-frame only. The sample records tens of thousands of clones, approximately 86% being singletons. Sequencing was performed on peripheral blood. All receptors come from a woman aged 60-75 years with acute or convalescent COVID-19. Each CDR3 is given with its conserved first and last residue. The D gene is left open where the match is weak. Not every row has a clone size; where given, it reads once, few, many or a size class.

j_call: TRBJ2-1; clone_size: -; v_call: TRBV9; d_call: TRBD2; cdr3_nt: TGTGCCAGCAGCGTATGGGAGGGATCCTACAATGAGCAGTTCTTC; cdr3_aa: CASSVWEGSYNEQFF
j_call: TRBJ1-2; clone_size: -; v_call: TRBV2; d_call: -; cdr3_nt: TGTGCCAGCCGGATAGGGCAGGGTTATGGCTACACCTTC; cdr3_aa: CASRIGQGYGYTF
j_call: TRBJ1-2; clone_size: -; v_call: TRBV6-5; d_call: TRBD1; cdr3_nt: TGTGCCAGCAGGGCCGGGACAGCAACAAACTATGGCTACACCTTC; cdr3_aa: CASRAGTATNYGYTF
j_call: TRBJ1-1; clone_size: -; v_call: TRBV4-1; d_call: -; cdr3_nt: TGCGCCAGCAGCCAAGTGGGTATCCTAGGCATGAACACTGAAGCTTTCTTT; cdr3_aa: CASSQVGILGMNTEAFF
j_call: TRBJ2-7; clone_size: once; v_call: TRBV28; d_call: -; cdr3_nt: TGTGCCAGCAGTTTACATCCTTACCAGGGGAGCGAGCAGTACTTC; cdr3_aa: CASSLHPYQGSEQYF
j_call: TRBJ2-1; clone_size: -; v_call: TRBV4-2; d_call: TRBD2; cdr3_nt: TGTGCCAGCAGCCAAGATACGGGAGGGTTGGGCTACAATGAGCAGTTCTTC; cdr3_aa: CASSQDTGGLGYNEQFF
j_call: TRBJ1-4; clone_size: -; v_call: TRBV5-1; d_call: TRBD1; cdr3_nt: TGCGCCAGCAGCTCCTACAGGGGGGACAATGAAAAACTGTTTTTT; cdr3_aa: CASSSYRGDNEKLFF
j_call: TRBJ2-7; clone_size: -; v_call: TRBV18; d_call: TRBD1; cdr3_nt: TGTGCCAGCTCACCGGGGACAGAAACCTACGAGCAGTACTTC; cdr3_aa: CASSPGTETYEQYF
j_call: TRBJ1-4; clone_size: -; v_call: TRBV11-2; d_call: -; cdr3_nt: TGTGCCAGCAGCTTAATGTCAACAACTAATGAAAAACTGTTTTTT; cdr3_aa: CASSLMSTTNEKLFF
j_call: TRBJ2-1; clone_size: few; v_call: TRBV7-8; d_call: -; cdr3_nt: TGTGCCAGCAGCTTATCGCGGGTTCTAAGGTACAATGAGCAGTTCTTC; cdr3_aa: CASSLSRVLRYNEQFF
j_call: TRBJ2-1; clone_size: -; v_call: TRBV18; d_call: -; cdr3_nt: TGTGCCAGCTCACCACCTCACCCGTCGGAGTCTCCCTCCTACAATGAGCAGTTCTTC; cdr3_aa: CASSPPHPSESPSYNEQFF
j_call: TRBJ2-5; clone_size: -; v_call: TRBV10-1; d_call: -; cdr3_nt: TGCGCCAGCAGTGAGTCGGGGGGACAAGAGACCCAGTACTTC; cdr3_aa: CASSESGGQETQYF
j_call: TRBJ2-3; clone_size: -; v_call: TRBV29-1; d_call: TRBD2; cdr3_nt: TGCAGCGCCCCACGGTCTAGCGGGAGGGCGGCAGATACGCAGTATTTT; cdr3_aa: CSAPRSSGRAADTQYF
j_call: TRBJ2-3; clone_size: -; v_call: TRBV6-1; d_call: -; cdr3_nt: TGTGCCAGCAGTGATAGCGGCTCCACAGATACGCAGTATTTT; cdr3_aa: CASSDSGSTDTQYF
j_call: TRBJ1-1; clone_size: few; v_call: TRBV7-8; d_call: -; cdr3_nt: TGTGCCAGCAGCCAGTTCCCAACACAGGGAACTGAAGCTTTCTTT; cdr3_aa: CASSQFPTQGTEAFF
j_call: TRBJ1-1; clone_size: -; v_call: TRBV19; d_call: -; cdr3_nt: TGTGCCAGTACCTCACCCGGGGGTACTGAAGCTTTCTTT; cdr3_aa: CASTSPGGTEAFF
j_call: TRBJ1-4; clone_size: -; v_call: TRBV6-4; d_call: TRBD1; cdr3_nt: TGTGCCAGCAGTCAATGGACAGGGGCACAAAATGAAAAACTGTTTTTT; cdr3_aa: CASSQWTGAQNEKLFF
j_call: TRBJ1-2; clone_size: -; v_call: TRBV18; d_call: -; cdr3_nt: TGTGCCAGCTCAGCGAGACAGGATATTAACTATGGCTACACCTTC; cdr3_aa: CASSARQDINYGYTF
j_call: TRBJ1-5; clone_size: -; v_call: TRBV25-1; d_call: TRBD1; cdr3_nt: TGTGCCAGCAGCGGACAGGGCAATCAGCCCCAGCATTTT; cdr3_aa: CASSGQGNQPQHF
j_call: TRBJ1-5; clone_size: -; v_call: TRBV7-2; d_call: TRBD1; cdr3_nt: TGTGCCAGCAGACACAGGGGAGCGAGTAATCAGCCCCAGCATTTT; cdr3_aa: CASRHRGASNQPQHF
j_call: TRBJ2-1; clone_size: -; v_call: TRBV24-1; d_call: TRBD2; cdr3_nt: TGTGCCACCAGTGACCCCAAGCGGGAGGGATCTAACAATGAGCAGTTCTTC; cdr3_aa: CATSDPKREGSNNEQFF
j_call: TRBJ2-3; clone_size: -; v_call: TRBV4-2; d_call: TRBD2; cdr3_nt: TGTGCCAGCAGCCAGCTAGGACTAGCGGGGGGGTACACAGATACGCAGTATTTT; cdr3_aa: CASSQLGLAGGYTDTQYF
j_call: TRBJ2-1; clone_size: -; v_call: TRBV7-2; d_call: -; cdr3_nt: TGTGCCAGCAGCTTAGGTCGGGGTGGGAATGAGCAGTTCTTC; cdr3_aa: CASSLGRGGNEQFF
j_call: TRBJ1-3; clone_size: -; v_call: TRBV28; d_call: -; cdr3_nt: TGTGCCAGCAGTTGGGATAGACAAGGGAGCTCTGGAAACACCATATATTTT; cdr3_aa: CASSWDRQGSSGNTIYF
j_call: TRBJ1-1; clone_size: -; v_call: TRBV21-1; d_call: -; cdr3_nt: TGTGCCAGCAGCAAATCGGTCAGACAGGGCGAGCGTGACCCTGAAGCTTTCTTT; cdr3_aa: CASSKSVRQGERDPEAFF
j_call: TRBJ1-1; clone_size: -; v_call: TRBV25-1; d_call: -; cdr3_nt: TGTGCCAGCTTGCAGGGGAACACTGAAGCTTTCTTT; cdr3_aa: CASLQGNTEAFF
j_call: TRBJ2-2; clone_size: -; v_call: TRBV5-1; d_call: TRBD1; cdr3_nt: TGCGCCAGCAGCTTGAGGACAGGGGACACCGGGGAGCTGTTTTTT; cdr3_aa: CASSLRTGDTGELFF
j_call: TRBJ2-3; clone_size: -; v_call: TRBV3-1/TRBV3-2; d_call: -; cdr3_nt: TGTGCCAGCAGCCCTCCGCCGACAGCTCCCCAGTTTCAGTATTTT; cdr3_aa: CASSPPPTAPQFQYF
j_call: TRBJ1-1; clone_size: once; v_call: TRBV18; d_call: -; cdr3_nt: TGTGCCAGCTCAAAGGGTCGGGGGAATGAAGCTTTCTTT; cdr3_aa: CASSKGRGNEAFF
j_call: TRBJ2-5; clone_size: -; v_call: TRBV6-1; d_call: -; cdr3_nt: TGTGCCAGCAGTGAAGAATTCAGGTTGGGGGGTTGGGAGACCCAGTACTTC; cdr3_aa: CASSEEFRLGGWETQYF
j_call: TRBJ1-2; clone_size: -; v_call: TRBV20-1; d_call: -; cdr3_nt: TGCAGTGCTAGTGGGGGGAGGCACTATGGCTACACCTTC; cdr3_aa: CSASGGRHYGYTF
j_call: TRBJ1-1; clone_size: -; v_call: TRBV18; d_call: TRBD1; cdr3_nt: TGTGCCAGCTCACCCCAGGGGGCCGACACTGAAGCTTTCTTT; cdr3_aa: CASSPQGADTEAFF
j_call: TRBJ2-1; clone_size: -; v_call: TRBV7-3; d_call: TRBD1; cdr3_nt: TGTGCCAGCGGCCGGGACAGGGGTTCCTACAATGAGCAGTTCTTC; cdr3_aa: CASGRDRGSYNEQFF
j_call: TRBJ2-7; clone_size: once; v_call: TRBV5-1; d_call: TRBD1; cdr3_nt: TGCGCCAGCAGCTTGGGTCAGGGGGCCGACGAGCAGTACTTC; cdr3_aa: CASSLGQGADEQYF
j_call: TRBJ2-3; clone_size: -; v_call: TRBV7-3; d_call: -; cdr3_nt: TGTGCCAGCAGCTTAAATCCGGGCACAGATACGCAGTATTTT; cdr3_aa: CASSLNPGTDTQYF
j_call: TRBJ1-3; clone_size: -; v_call: TRBV5-6; d_call: -; cdr3_nt: TGTGCCAGCAGCTTGCCGGGGAACTCTGGAAACACCATATATTTT; cdr3_aa: CASSLPGNSGNTIYF
j_call: TRBJ2-7; clone_size: -; v_call: TRBV2; d_call: -; cdr3_nt: TGTGCCAGCAGTGAACTCGCCTACGAGCAGTACTTC; cdr3_aa: CASSELAYEQYF
j_call: TRBJ2-7; clone_size: -; v_call: TRBV2; d_call: TRBD2; cdr3_nt: TGTGCCAGCAGTGAAGTACGGAGCGGGAGGACCTCCGACGAGCAGTACTTC; cdr3_aa: CASSEVRSGRTSDEQYF
j_call: TRBJ2-5; clone_size: few; v_call: TRBV7-9; d_call: TRBD1; cdr3_nt: TGTGCCAGCAGCTTACCCCAGGGGGACCCTGGCGAAGAGACCCAGTACTTC; cdr3_aa: CASSLPQGDPGEETQYF
j_call: TRBJ1-1; clone_size: -; v_call: TRBV19; d_call: -; cdr3_nt: TGTGCCAGTAGTATTCGGGTAAACACTGAAGCTTTCTTT; cdr3_aa: CASSIRVNTEAFF
j_call: TRBJ1-1; clone_size: -; v_call: TRBV5-4; d_call: -; cdr3_nt: TGTGCCAGCAGCTTGGGGCAGAAGTCTGAAGCTTTCTTT; cdr3_aa: CASSLGQKSEAFF
j_call: TRBJ2-1; clone_size: few; v_call: TRBV27; d_call: TRBD2; cdr3_nt: TGTGCCAGCAGTACCTCCCTAGCGGGCAAATACAATGAGCAGTTCTTC; cdr3_aa: CASSTSLAGKYNEQFF
j_call: TRBJ1-1; clone_size: -; v_call: TRBV5-4; d_call: -; cdr3_nt: TGTGCCAGCAGAAGAACGGGGGAGGGCACTGAAGCTTTCTTT; cdr3_aa: CASRRTGEGTEAFF
j_call: TRBJ2-6; clone_size: -; v_call: TRBV6-5; d_call: TRBD1; cdr3_nt: TGTGCCCTCCGGACAGGGGGCTCTGGGGCCAACGTCCTGACTTTC; cdr3_aa: CALRTGGSGANVLTF
j_call: TRBJ2-7; clone_size: -; v_call: TRBV18; d_call: TRBD1; cdr3_nt: TGTGCCAGCTCACGGGACAGGGGCTCCTACGAGCAGTACTTC; cdr3_aa: CASSRDRGSYEQYF
j_call: TRBJ2-5; clone_size: once; v_call: TRBV5-4; d_call: TRBD2; cdr3_nt: TGTGCCAGCAGCGGACTAGCGGGAGATGGAGTAGAGACCCAGTACTTC; cdr3_aa: CASSGLAGDGVETQYF
j_call: TRBJ2-3; clone_size: -; v_call: TRBV5-1; d_call: TRBD2; cdr3_nt: TGCGCCAGCAGCTTCGGGACTAGCGGGGGATTCAGTTGGGGAGATACGCAGTATTTT; cdr3_aa: CASSFGTSGGFSWGDTQYF
j_call: TRBJ1-5; clone_size: -; v_call: TRBV5-5; d_call: TRBD1; cdr3_nt: TGTGCCAGCAGCCTGGTGACAGGGAGCAATCAGCCCCAGCATTTT; cdr3_aa: CASSLVTGSNQPQHF
j_call: TRBJ2-1; clone_size: -; v_call: TRBV29-1; d_call: TRBD2; cdr3_nt: TGCAGCGTTGAGAAAGCTAGCGGGAGTACCAATGAGCAGTTCTTC; cdr3_aa: CSVEKASGSTNEQFF
j_call: TRBJ1-2; clone_size: -; v_call: TRBV4-2; d_call: -; cdr3_nt: TGTGCCAGCAGCCAAGATTTAACGCAGTTCGTTTATGGCTACACCTTC; cdr3_aa: CASSQDLTQFVYGYTF
j_call: TRBJ1-5; clone_size: few; v_call: TRBV25-1; d_call: -; cdr3_nt: TGTGCCAGCAGTGGGGACGGACAGCCAAATCAGCCCCAGCATTTT; cdr3_aa: CASSGDGQPNQPQHF
j_call: TRBJ1-2; clone_size: once; v_call: TRBV2; d_call: TRBD1; cdr3_nt: TGTGCCAGCAGTAAGGGACAGGGGACGACTGGTGGCTACACCTTC; cdr3_aa: CASSKGQGTTGGYTF
j_call: TRBJ2-2; clone_size: -; v_call: TRBV7-2; d_call: -; cdr3_nt: TGTGCCAGCAGCTGGGCGGGGAACACCGGGGAGCTGTTTTTT; cdr3_aa: CASSWAGNTGELFF
j_call: TRBJ2-5; clone_size: -; v_call: TRBV6-5; d_call: -; cdr3_nt: TGTGCCAGCACACCAGGCATGGCCCAAGAGACCCAGTACTTC; cdr3_aa: CASTPGMAQETQYF
j_call: TRBJ1-4; clone_size: once; v_call: TRBV7-8; d_call: -; cdr3_nt: TGTGCCAGCAACTTAACGCCGGGTGAAAAACTGTTTTTT; cdr3_aa: CASNLTPGEKLFF
j_call: TRBJ1-1; clone_size: -; v_call: TRBV7-2; d_call: TRBD1; cdr3_nt: TGTGCCAGCAGCCGCGACAGGGTTGGTGAAGCTTTCTTT; cdr3_aa: CASSRDRVGEAFF
j_call: TRBJ1-1; clone_size: -; v_call: TRBV29-1; d_call: -; cdr3_nt: TGCAGCGCCTCCCTAGGTTTGGACACTGAAGCTTTCTTT; cdr3_aa: CSASLGLDTEAFF
j_call: TRBJ2-2; clone_size: -; v_call: TRBV19; d_call: -; cdr3_nt: TGTGCCAGTAGTACTAGCTGGACCGGGGAGCTGTTTTTT; cdr3_aa: CASSTSWTGELFF
j_call: TRBJ1-2; clone_size: -; v_call: TRBV9; d_call: TRBD1; cdr3_nt: TGTGCCAGCAGCTTTACCGGGACAGGGGACTATGGCTACACCTTC; cdr3_aa: CASSFTGTGDYGYTF
j_call: TRBJ1-1; clone_size: -; v_call: TRBV6-5; d_call: -; cdr3_nt: TGTGCCAGCAGACTAGGGTCGACCACTGAAGCTTTCTTT; cdr3_aa: CASRLGSTTEAFF